Below, 6 T cell receptor beta chains from the same sample are listed, as sequenced in a study of cytotoxic CD8 clonotypes in ibrutinib-treated CLL. The repertoire was sequenced with immunoSEQ multiplex PCR; TCRdb's copy has only in-frame clones and lacks some. The top ten hold 5.6% of the sample, which has about 270,000 clones, roughly four fifths seen once. The specimen was PBMCs, collected at disease progression, from a patient treated with ibrutinib. The source is a human donor with chronic lymphocytic leukemia.

The V gene is TRBV5-5, the J gene TRBJ1-6; the D is unclear. This CDR3 is 17 amino acids long. CDR1 and CDR2 from the germline V gene are SGHKS and YYEKEE (reference sequence). Trimming shortened V by 4 bases and J by 3 bases, and 17 bases separated the two germline ends. The CDR3 reads CASSGWAQLNYNSPLHF. The CDR3 region has the DNA TGTGCCAGCAGCGGATGGGCCCAGCTAAACTATAATTCACCCCTCCACTTT.

This clone came up once. The chain is built from TRBV28 and TRBJ1-3; D is perhaps TRBD1 (6 bases). The CDR3 totals 16 residues. Germline CDR1 and CDR2: MDHEN and SYDVKM. V lost 3 bases and J 0 bases, leaving 12 bases between the germline ends. Here the CDR3 reads CASSFYRAFSGNTIYF. The DNA of the CDR3 is TGTGCCAGCAGTTTTTACAGGGCCTTCTCTGGAAACACCATATATTTT.

The rearrangement joins TRBV28 to TRBJ1-2, with D unclear. The length of the CDR3 is 14 residues. V lost 6 bases and J lost 2, with 13 bases in between. The germline CDR1 and CDR2 sequences are MDHEN and SYDVKM. The CDR3: CASSPLAMNYGYTF. In DNA form, the CDR3 reads TGTGCCAGCAGCCCTCTGGCGATGAACTATGGCTACACCTTC.

This sequence joins TRBV5-1 and TRBJ2-1; 9 positions match TRBD2. The CDR3 totals 14 residues. The J segment lost 15 bases and the V segment lost 2 bases, leaving 12 bases of the junction unmatched. Per the germline V gene, CDR1 is SGHRS and CDR2 is YFSETQ. The chain's CDR3 is CASSLHSSGARSFF. CDR3 nucleotide sequence: TGCGCCAGCAGCTTACACTCTAGCGGGGCCCGGTCGTTCTTC.

The CDR3 loop is CASSEYRTGENIQYF. The CDR3 region has the DNA TGTGCCAGCAGTGAATATAGAACAGGGGAAAACATTCAGTACTTC. The chain employs TRBV25-1 and TRBJ2-4, with 7 bases lining up with TRBD1. V lost 0 bases, J lost 5 bases, and 4 bases stayed unmatched. CDR3 length: 15 amino acids. Germline CDR1 is MGHDK and CDR2 is SYGVNS. Looking up the rest from reference TRBV25-1 and TRBJ2-4 gives the full variable domain: EADIYQTPRYLVIGTGKKITLECSQTMGHDKMYWYQQDPGMELHLIHYSYGVNSTEKGDLSSESTVSRIRTEHFPLTLESARPSHTSQYLCASSEYRTGENIQYFGAGTRLSVL.

V gene TRBV27 combines with J gene TRBJ2-7; TRBD2 might be the D (6 bases). V was pared by 5 bases and J by 0 bases, with 17 bases between. The V gene's germline CDR1 is MNHEY and CDR2 SMNVEV (reference sequence). The CDR3 is 16 amino acids. The chain's CDR3 is CASSPIAVQSSYEQYF. CDR3 sequence (DNA): TGTGCCAGCAGTCCCATAGCGGTACAAAGCTCCTACGAGCAGTACTTC.